The rows below give T cell receptor beta chains drawn from one sample of a study of regulatory T cells in long-lasting Graves disease. TCRdb used MiXCR to reprocess the multiplex PCR reads, holding one entry per CDR3 protein. The table shows about 470,000 distinct CDR3 sequences, with under 25% occurring only once. The input for sequencing was peripheral blood mononuclear cells (PBMCs), taken when the disease was refractory, from a patient treated with antithyroid drugs. The receptors derive from a female donor with Graves disease. The CDR3 runs from the conserved cysteine through the conserved F or W. The D gene is left open where the match is weak. Part of the rows lack a size; the others show once, few, many or a class for expanded clones.

v_call: TRBV6-1; d_call: TRBD1; clone_size: NA; j_call: TRBJ2-2; cdr3_aa: CASSEMAGGLTGELFF; cdr3_nt: TGTGCCAGCAGTGAAATGGCAGGGGGCCTTACCGGGGAGCTGTTTTTT
v_call: TRBV12-3/TRBV12-4; d_call: NA; clone_size: many; j_call: TRBJ1-3; cdr3_aa: CASRSGTTNTIYF; cdr3_nt: TGTGCCAGCAGGTCAGGGACAACAAACACCATATATTTT
v_call: TRBV19; d_call: TRBD1; clone_size: NA; j_call: TRBJ1-5; cdr3_aa: CASSTRDRAGNQPQHF; cdr3_nt: TGTGCCAGTAGTACGAGAGACAGGGCGGGCAATCAGCCCCAGCATTTT
v_call: TRBV2; d_call: NA; clone_size: few; j_call: TRBJ2-3; cdr3_aa: CASEYTLGGRTDTQYF; cdr3_nt: TGTGCCAGCGAGTACACCTTGGGAGGACGAACAGATACGCAGTATTTT
v_call: TRBV6-1; d_call: NA; clone_size: many; j_call: TRBJ2-5; cdr3_aa: CASSPPFGAYPQETQYF; cdr3_nt: TGTGCCAGCAGCCCACCGTTTGGAGCATATCCACAAGAGACCCAGTACTTC
v_call: TRBV7-9; d_call: TRBD1; clone_size: NA; j_call: TRBJ1-4; cdr3_aa: CASSFRDRGPTNEKLFF; cdr3_nt: TGTGCCAGCAGCTTCCGGGACAGAGGTCCGACTAATGAAAAACTGTTTTTT
v_call: TRBV11-3; d_call: TRBD1; clone_size: NA; j_call: TRBJ1-1; cdr3_aa: CASSPGQGGGTEAFF; cdr3_nt: TGTGCCAGCAGCCCGGGACAGGGGGGAGGAACTGAAGCTTTCTTT
v_call: TRBV27; d_call: TRBD1; clone_size: many; j_call: TRBJ2-2; cdr3_aa: CASSPGTGAGELFF; cdr3_nt: TGTGCCAGCAGCCCCGGGACAGGGGCCGGGGAGCTGTTTTTT
v_call: TRBV7-3; d_call: TRBD1; clone_size: NA; j_call: TRBJ2-3; cdr3_aa: CASSFLDREDTQYF; cdr3_nt: TGTGCCAGCAGCTTCCTGGACAGGGAGGATACGCAGTATTTT
v_call: TRBV28; d_call: NA; clone_size: few; j_call: TRBJ2-7; cdr3_aa: CASSRLGTGVEQYF; cdr3_nt: TGTGCCAGCAGTCGTCTAGGGACGGGAGTCGAGCAGTACTTC
v_call: TRBV11-2; d_call: TRBD1; clone_size: many; j_call: TRBJ1-6; cdr3_aa: CASSYTGGAGNSPLHF; cdr3_nt: TGTGCCAGCAGCTACACAGGGGGCGCGGGTAATTCACCCCTCCACTTT
v_call: TRBV12-3/TRBV12-4; d_call: TRBD2; clone_size: NA; j_call: TRBJ2-7; cdr3_aa: CASSLRAGANEQYF; cdr3_nt: TGTGCCAGCAGTTTAAGGGCGGGAGCGAACGAGCAGTACTTC
v_call: TRBV12-3/TRBV12-4; d_call: TRBD2; clone_size: few; j_call: TRBJ2-7; cdr3_aa: CASSSGSRGYEQYF; cdr3_nt: TGTGCCAGCAGTAGCGGGAGCCGGGGTTACGAGCAGTACTTC
v_call: TRBV14; d_call: NA; clone_size: many; j_call: TRBJ2-7; cdr3_aa: CASSPGPGAKGEQYF; cdr3_nt: TGTGCCAGCAGCCCAGGGCCAGGGGCAAAAGGCGAGCAGTACTTC
v_call: TRBV4-1; d_call: TRBD1; clone_size: NA; j_call: TRBJ1-2; cdr3_aa: CASSQVGQSHRYTF; cdr3_nt: TGCGCCAGCAGCCAAGTGGGACAGTCCCACCGCTACACCTTC
v_call: TRBV5-1; d_call: NA; clone_size: few; j_call: TRBJ2-7; cdr3_aa: CASSAGLLGYEQYF; cdr3_nt: TGCGCCAGCAGCGCAGGACTCCTGGGCTACGAGCAGTACTTC
v_call: TRBV5-8; d_call: TRBD2; clone_size: few; j_call: TRBJ2-5; cdr3_aa: CASSSGGVRDETQYF; cdr3_nt: TGTGCCAGCAGCTCGGGAGGGGTGAGGGACGAGACCCAGTACTTC
v_call: TRBV28; d_call: NA; clone_size: NA; j_call: TRBJ2-3; cdr3_aa: CASSTSPMQADTQYF; cdr3_nt: TGTGCCAGCAGTACATCCCCCATGCAGGCAGATACGCAGTATTTT
v_call: TRBV20-1; d_call: TRBD2; clone_size: NA; j_call: TRBJ2-7; cdr3_aa: CSAPLRRERSYEQYF; cdr3_nt: TGCAGTGCCCCGTTGAGGCGGGAGAGATCCTACGAGCAGTACTTC
v_call: TRBV14; d_call: NA; clone_size: NA; j_call: TRBJ2-3; cdr3_aa: CASSLEYTQYF; cdr3_nt: TGTGCCAGCAGTCTGGAATATACGCAGTATTTT
v_call: TRBV6-2/TRBV6-3; d_call: NA; clone_size: many; j_call: TRBJ1-5; cdr3_aa: CASSYSRTVNQPQHF; cdr3_nt: TGTGCCAGCAGTTACTCTAGGACAGTGAATCAGCCCCAGCATTTT
v_call: TRBV6-5; d_call: NA; clone_size: many; j_call: TRBJ1-1; cdr3_aa: CASSYSLSGTEAFF; cdr3_nt: TGTGCCAGCAGTTACTCGCTATCGGGCACTGAAGCTTTCTTT
v_call: TRBV29-1; d_call: TRBD1; clone_size: many; j_call: TRBJ1-2; cdr3_aa: CSVGGWTGASRGYTF; cdr3_nt: TGCAGCGTTGGGGGATGGACAGGGGCTTCTCGAGGCTACACCTTC
v_call: TRBV6-2/TRBV6-3; d_call: NA; clone_size: NA; j_call: TRBJ1-3; cdr3_aa: CASGEGRNTIYF; cdr3_nt: TGTGCCAGCGGGGAGGGCCGCAACACCATATATTTT
v_call: TRBV19; d_call: NA; clone_size: many; j_call: TRBJ1-5; cdr3_aa: CASSDVLWQPQHF; cdr3_nt: TGTGCCAGTAGTGACGTGTTGTGGCAGCCCCAGCATTTT
v_call: TRBV6-1; d_call: NA; clone_size: few; j_call: TRBJ2-7; cdr3_aa: CASAEGSYEQYF; cdr3_nt: TGTGCCAGCGCGGAGGGATCGTACGAGCAGTACTTC
v_call: TRBV28; d_call: NA; clone_size: NA; j_call: TRBJ2-1; cdr3_aa: CASSGGDWRYNEQFF; cdr3_nt: TGTGCCAGCAGTGGGGGCGATTGGAGGTACAATGAGCAGTTCTTC
v_call: TRBV7-9; d_call: TRBD2; clone_size: NA; j_call: TRBJ2-1; cdr3_aa: CASSFILAGGEQFF; cdr3_nt: TGTGCCAGCAGCTTTATCCTAGCGGGAGGTGAGCAGTTCTTC
v_call: TRBV28; d_call: NA; clone_size: few; j_call: TRBJ2-4; cdr3_aa: CASSSSVQVVAKNIQYF; cdr3_nt: TGTGCCAGCAGTTCGTCCGTCCAGGTGGTAGCCAAAAACATTCAGTACTTC
v_call: TRBV3-1; d_call: NA; clone_size: many; j_call: TRBJ1-1; cdr3_aa: CASSQDGVGQLNTEAFF; cdr3_nt: TGTGCCAGCAGCCAAGATGGGGTTGGACAGTTGAACACTGAAGCTTTCTTT
v_call: TRBV5-1; d_call: NA; clone_size: few; j_call: TRBJ2-7; cdr3_aa: CASSPTPDHYEQYF; cdr3_nt: TGCGCCAGCAGCCCAACCCCGGACCACTACGAGCAGTACTTC
v_call: TRBV7-9; d_call: NA; clone_size: few; j_call: TRBJ1-2; cdr3_aa: CASSLAYEVYGYTF; cdr3_nt: TGTGCCAGCAGCTTAGCGTACGAGGTCTATGGCTACACCTTC